This is a list of T cell receptor beta chains from one sample in a study of cytomegalovirus exposure and HLA in healthy donors. Sequenced by immunoSEQ multiplex PCR; TCRdb stores in-frame clones only, minus some. The table has roughly 190,000 clones, about 9% seen once. The sample comprised PBMCs. The receptors were sampled from a woman in her 30s in good health and CMV-seropositive. The conserved cysteine and the conserved F or W are not part of the CDR3 here. The order of the fields is V gene, J gene, D gene, CDR3 protein. A D gene is named only where the DNA matches it firmly.

>TRBV27|TRBJ2-3|TRBD1
ASSWDRGTDTQY
>TRBV9|TRBJ1-1|TRBD1
ASSVVWTGDPEAF
>TRBV19|TRBJ2-7|TRBD2
ASNPGGRGSYEQY
>TRBV18|TRBJ2-1|TRBD2
ASSPTSWTSGRSTEQF
>TRBV27|TRBJ2-1|NA
ASSSRLVALVDEQF
>TRBV25-1|TRBJ1-2|NA
ASSPRTRAGNYGYT
>TRBV5-1|TRBJ2-7|NA
ASSLALASYEQY
>TRBV4-1|TRBJ2-5|TRBD2
ASSQVTSGSKTQY
>TRBV30|TRBJ2-7|TRBD2
AWSTNPGLEYEQY
>TRBV29-1|TRBJ1-1|TRBD1
SAGGTEAF
>TRBV4-1|TRBJ2-7|TRBD2
ASSHLGLAGAYEQY
>TRBV5-1|TRBJ2-5|NA
ASSSTGSETQY
>TRBV19|TRBJ1-5|NA
ASSITVQSNQPQH
>TRBV15|TRBJ2-5|NA
ATSRATMIQETQY
>TRBV19|TRBJ1-5|TRBD1
ASRTEQGGQPQH
>TRBV13|TRBJ2-3|NA
ASRNREDTQY
>TRBV10-3|TRBJ2-7|TRBD2
AISLAGGYEQY
>TRBV6-1|TRBJ2-4|NA
ASSDGGARNIQY
>TRBV5-1|TRBJ2-5|NA
ASSLTGRETQY
>TRBV5-1|TRBJ2-1|TRBD1
ASSLIQGGYNEQF
>TRBV9|TRBJ2-3|TRBD2
ASSVASGSSADTQY
>TRBV13|TRBJ2-3|TRBD2
ASSSATSGKAPDTQY
>TRBV7-9|TRBJ1-1|NA
ASSLDRFLNTEAF
>TRBV10-3|TRBJ2-7|NA
AISQGSSYEQY
>TRBV6-5|TRBJ2-3|TRBD2
ASSYSTSALNTQY
>TRBV4-1|TRBJ2-2|TRBD2
ASSQGGSGRTGELF
>TRBV19|TRBJ2-7|NA
ASSYRDTQGEQY
>TRBV5-1|TRBJ2-2|NA
ASSFTSPNTGELF
>TRBV9|TRBJ1-2|NA
ASSVLRGVQDGYT